This entry describes one TCR beta chain. Its antigen is unknown. Base qualities are not recorded, but no much larger clone differs from it by a single base. This specimen comes from a study of blood T cell repertoires in COVID-19 (dated by TCRdb to 2020 to 2021). About the full investigation: Samples covering the acute and convalescent phases of COVID-19 were provided by collaborators in the United States, Italy and Spain. The material from the prospective study consisted of cDNA or gDNA derived from T cells, B-cell-depleted T cells, or PBMCs. Subjects who had been exposed to COVID-19, were actively infected with it, or had recovered from it provided the deeply sampled blood TCRbeta repertoires that made up the dataset. The repertoires were made available in a free public database intended to serve as a resource for research on the immune response to SARS-CoV-2. The samples were drawn from the first 160 participants of the ongoing ImmuneRACE study and from 950 to 1,500 subjects provided by 6 global collaborators. Sample metadata almost always included a de-identified subject ID, COVID-19 status, age in years and sex. HLA class I and class II types, where available, came from metadata supplied by the sample provider rather than from assay-based typing.

Overall study outcomes, separate from this receptor: The quantity of clinical and demographic metadata differed by source and by participant and was supplied without curation.

The immunoSEQ Assay, a bias-controlled multiplex PCR, was used to amplify TCRbeta CDR3 regions from genomic DNA. From the authors' description of their analysis: The number of nucleated cells in each sample was estimated from the amplification of reference gene primers within the assay. To quantify the absolute abundance of each unique TCRbeta CDR3 rearrangement, sequence reads were collapsed and filtered. For each sample, productive Simpson clonality was calculated as the square root of Simpson's diversity index over productive rearrangements. TCRdb re-hosts the immuneACCESS table, in-frame sequences only. Its copies lack some clones; in the studies checked, an unresolved V gene accounts for under half of them, and the cause for the rest is not known. D and trimming come from the DNA, and the V and J calls and clone size come from that table. This sample comprises tens of thousands of clones, approximately 87% of them detected only once. Over 10% of the sample goes to the ten largest clones.

Each collaborating institution followed its own protocols to collect whole blood in K2EDTA tubes. For TCRbeta analysis, collaborators shipped samples in one of three forms: frozen whole blood, isolated PBMCs, or DNA extracted from either of those sample types. V is reduced by 5 bases and J by 5 bases, leaving a spacing of 21 bases between them. CDR1 and CDR2 were assigned from the germline V gene as MGHRA and YSYEKL. From its cysteine to its phenylalanine, the CDR3 spans 16 amino acids. Just CDR3 DNA is preserved here, 48 bases in frame from base 1. The sequence derives from a human donor in a cohort sampled during active COVID-19. The chain joins TRBV4-1 to TRBJ2-5; the D gene is perhaps TRBD1, on 5 matching bases. Sample: peripheral blood. The DNA is as follows: TGCGCCAGCAGCATAGGTTCAGGCAGGGCTCGTGAGACCCAGTACTTC. It is translated as CASSIGSGRARETQYF.